The sequence of this T cell receptor (beta chain) was determined in a study of spatial heterogeneity in lung cancer. Study overall: Beta-chain sequences consistently outnumbered alpha-chain sequences in detection.

Points from the study as a whole: For expanded intratumoral alpha and beta TCRs, counts tracked tumor mutation counts. It was estimated that coverage of tumor T cells reached roughly 7% for alpha chains and less than 15% for beta chains.

CDR1 is LGHNA, CDR2 YNFKEQ, per germline. The V and J ends lost 0 bases and 3 bases, in that order; junction bases with no gene match: 10. The CDR3 length is 19 residues. TCRdb re-analysed the 5' RACE reads in MiXCR, keeping a single row per CDR3 protein. The sample includes thousands of distinct CDR3 sequences, over 7.5% seen only once; the top ten take 25% to 30%. Sample time point: sample taken at primary tumor resection. In each case, whole RNA from tumor, nontumor lung or frozen PBMC was sequenced unsorted. This clonotype was counted only a few times. Its antigen is not known. The V and J genes are TRBV4-2 and TRBJ2-1, with TRBD2 identical over 11 bases. The receptor was derived from a female donor with early-stage non-small cell lung cancer. The sample was lung tumor tissue, taken at surgery. Here the CDR3 DNA reads TGTGCCAGCAGCCAAGAACTTGGGACTAGCGGAAACCTCTACAATGAGCAGTTCTTC. Translated, it gives CASSQELGTSGNLYNEQFF.